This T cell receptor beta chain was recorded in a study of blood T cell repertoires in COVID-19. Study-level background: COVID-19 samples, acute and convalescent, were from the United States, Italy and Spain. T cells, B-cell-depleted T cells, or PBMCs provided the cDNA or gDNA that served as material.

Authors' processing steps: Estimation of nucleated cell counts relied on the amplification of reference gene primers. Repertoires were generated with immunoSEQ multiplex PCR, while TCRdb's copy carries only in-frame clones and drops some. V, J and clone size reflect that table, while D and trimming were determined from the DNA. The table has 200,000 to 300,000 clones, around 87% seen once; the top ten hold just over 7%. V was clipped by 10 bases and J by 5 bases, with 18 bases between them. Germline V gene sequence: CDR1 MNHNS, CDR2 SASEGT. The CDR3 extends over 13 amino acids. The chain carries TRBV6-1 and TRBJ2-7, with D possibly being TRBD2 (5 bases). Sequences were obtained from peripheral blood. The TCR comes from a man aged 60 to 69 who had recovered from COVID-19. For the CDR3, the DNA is TGTGCCACCAGAGACTCGGGGAAACACGAGCAGTACGTC. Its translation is CATRDSGKHEQYV.